The clone carrying this TCR beta chain was recorded many times. TCRdb reprocessed the PCR reads via MiXCR. The sample lists 20,000 to 30,000 clones; approximately 13% were seen once. All patients were untreated before thyroid surgery. This entry comes from a study of metastatic and nonmetastatic thyroid tumors. Germline lookup yields CDR1 LNHDA and CDR2 SQIVND (reference sequence). V lost 6 bases to trimming and J lost 6 bases, with 21 bases between them. The CDR3 extends over 16 amino acids. Specimen: blood. The sequence was obtained from a female donor with papillary thyroid cancer or a benign thyroid nodule (not recorded which). Some clones in this sample may be carry-over from other donors' samples. This rearrangement joins TRBV19 to TRBJ1-5; TRBD1 might be the D (6 bases). CDR3 region: CASSLMMGTGRQPQHF. CDR3 coding DNA: TGTGCCAGTAGCCTAATGATGGGAACAGGGCGTCAGCCCCAGCATTTT.